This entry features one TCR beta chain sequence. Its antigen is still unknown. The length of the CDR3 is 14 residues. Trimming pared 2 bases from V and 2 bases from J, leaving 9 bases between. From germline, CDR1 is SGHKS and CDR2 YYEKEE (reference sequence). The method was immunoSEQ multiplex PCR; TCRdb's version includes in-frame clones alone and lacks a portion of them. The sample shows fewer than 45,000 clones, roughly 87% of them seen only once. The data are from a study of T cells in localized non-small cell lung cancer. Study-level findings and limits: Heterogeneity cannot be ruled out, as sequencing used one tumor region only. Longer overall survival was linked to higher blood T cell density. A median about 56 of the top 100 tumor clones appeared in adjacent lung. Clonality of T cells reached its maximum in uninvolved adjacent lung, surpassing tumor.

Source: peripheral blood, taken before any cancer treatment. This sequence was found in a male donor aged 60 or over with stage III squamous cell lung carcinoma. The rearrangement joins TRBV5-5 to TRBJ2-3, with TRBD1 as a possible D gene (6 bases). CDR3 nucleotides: TGTGCCAGCAGCTTTGGACAGAACACAGATACGCAGTATTTT. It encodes CASSFGQNTDTQYF.